This is a list of T cell receptor beta chains from one sample in a study of Ad26.COV2.S vaccination and SARS-CoV-2 variants. The protocol was immunoSEQ multiplex PCR, while the TCRdb copy is restricted to in-frame clones and leaves out a portion. The table lists a few hundred thousand clones, around 90% of them singletons, with around 5% in the top ten. Source: peripheral blood, taken in a trial of Ad26.COV2.S vaccine versus placebo. The receptor set was obtained from a person aged 18-60 years who received the Ad26.COV2.S COVID-19 vaccine or a placebo. CDR3s include the opening cysteine and the closing phenylalanine or tryptophan. A D gene is named only where the DNA matches it firmly. Clone size appears in some rows only: once, few, many, or a class for an expanded clone.

j_call v_call d_call clone_size cdr3_aa cdr3_nt
TRBJ1-2 TRBV3-1/TRBV3-2 - - CASSQGGRVYGYTF TGTGCCAGCAGCCAAGGCGGTAGGGTCTATGGCTACACCTTC
TRBJ2-1 TRBV19 TRBD1 - CASSIGTVRNEQFF TGTGCCAGTAGTATCGGGACAGTCCGAAATGAGCAGTTCTTC
TRBJ1-1 TRBV4-1 - once CASSQEYLSNTEAFF TGCGCCAGCAGCCAAGAATATCTATCGAACACTGAAGCTTTCTTT
TRBJ2-1 TRBV5-6 - - CASSLPRGLEQFF TGTGCCAGCAGCCTACCTAGGGGTCTTGAGCAGTTCTTC
TRBJ2-3 TRBV6-5 - once CASSYRNQDTQYF TGTGCCAGCAGTTACCGGAACCAAGATACGCAGTATTTT
TRBJ1-2 TRBV27 TRBD1 - CASRTPGTDIYTF TGTGCCAGCAGAACACCCGGGACAGACATCTACACCTTC
TRBJ1-2 TRBV30 TRBD1 - CAWDRTGGDGYGYTF TGTGCCTGGGACCGTACAGGGGGCGATGGGTATGGCTACACCTTC
TRBJ2-3 TRBV14 - - CASSRDWGSSTDTQYF TGTGCCAGCAGTCGGGACTGGGGTTCTAGCACAGATACGCAGTATTTT
TRBJ1-1 TRBV2 - - CASVAHTGNTEAFF TGTGCCAGCGTGGCACATACAGGGAACACTGAAGCTTTCTTT
TRBJ2-3 TRBV4-3 TRBD2 - CASSRLGTSGRVTQYF TGCGCCAGCAGCCGTTTAGGGACTAGCGGGAGGGTTACGCAGTATTTT
TRBJ1-2 TRBV6-2/TRBV6-3 TRBD1 - CASSYPWDSGRRGYTF TGTGCCAGCAGTTACCCCTGGGACAGTGGGCGGAGAGGCTACACCTTC
TRBJ2-2 TRBV6-5 - - CASTPIISGAGELFF TGTGCCAGCACCCCTATAATTAGTGGCGCCGGGGAGCTGTTTTTT
TRBJ1-1 TRBV18 TRBD1 - CASSPVAGGWNTEAFF TGTGCCAGCTCACCAGTGGCAGGGGGCTGGAACACTGAAGCTTTCTTT
TRBJ2-3 TRBV2 TRBD2 once CASSTRLAASTDTQYF TGTGCCAGCAGTACCAGACTAGCGGCTAGCACAGATACGCAGTATTTT
TRBJ2-2 TRBV20-1 - - CSAKRGGELFF TGCAGTGCTAAAAGAGGGGGGGAGCTGTTTTTT
TRBJ2-6 TRBV6-5 - - CASTQRGANVLTF TGTGCCAGCACCCAACGGGGGGCCAACGTCCTGACTTTC
TRBJ2-2 TRBV11-2 TRBD1 - CASSWDRDREVWSTGELFF TGTGCCAGCAGCTGGGACCGGGACAGGGAAGTGTGGAGCACCGGGGAGCTGTTTTTT
TRBJ2-7 TRBV6-2/TRBV6-3 - - CASSRLWSGEQYF TGTGCCAGCAGCCGCCTATGGTCTGGCGAGCAGTACTTC
TRBJ1-5 TRBV6-5 - - CASSLIQSQPQHF TGTGCCAGCAGCCTTATACAAAGTCAGCCCCAGCATTTT
TRBJ1-3 TRBV19 - - CASTTGTSGNTIYF TGTGCCAGTACTACCGGGACCTCGGGAAACACCATATATTTT
TRBJ1-1 TRBV11-3 TRBD1 - CASSFLGRGDAEAFF TGTGCCAGCAGCTTTCTGGGCAGGGGGGACGCTGAAGCTTTCTTT
TRBJ1-2 TRBV9 - - CASSVGQGGSYGYTF TGTGCCAGCAGCGTAGGGCAGGGTGGGTCCTATGGCTACACCTTC
TRBJ1-2 TRBV5-6 - - CASSFDSGGYTF TGTGCCAGCAGCTTCGACAGTGGAGGCTACACCTTC
TRBJ2-1 TRBV5-1 - - CASSLPSGGETYNEQFF TGCGCCAGCAGCTTGCCATCTGGGGGAGAGACCTACAATGAGCAGTTCTTC
TRBJ2-5 TRBV19 - once CASSIMGLGETQYF TGTGCCAGTAGTATCATGGGGCTGGGGGAGACCCAGTACTTC
TRBJ2-3 TRBV27 TRBD2 - CASSLFTAGGGDTQYF TGTGCCAGCAGTTTATTCACAGCGGGAGGTGGGGATACGCAGTATTTT
TRBJ2-1 TRBV11-2 - once CASSLGALEQFF TGTGCCAGCAGCTTAGGGGCTTTGGAGCAGTTCTTC
TRBJ1-5 TRBV7-9 - - CASSLDGGSNQPQHF TGTGCCAGCAGCTTAGATGGGGGAAGCAATCAGCCCCAGCATTTT
TRBJ2-2 TRBV4-1 - - CASSPRTTGKNTGELFF TGCGCCAGCAGCCCAAGAACGACAGGAAAGAACACCGGGGAGCTGTTTTTT
TRBJ2-1 TRBV18 - - CASSPDSAPSSYNEQFF TGTGCCAGCTCCCCCGACTCGGCCCCTAGCTCCTACAATGAGCAGTTCTTC
TRBJ1-1 TRBV19 - once CASSIRGGGTEAFF TGTGCCAGTAGTATCCGCGGAGGGGGCACTGAAGCTTTCTTT
TRBJ2-3 TRBV28 TRBD1 - CASSLAGTAITQYF TGTGCCAGCAGTTTAGCCGGGACAGCGATAACGCAGTATTTT
TRBJ2-6 TRBV7-9 TRBD1 - CASSLGDRVSSGANVLTF TGTGCCAGCAGCTTAGGGGACAGGGTTAGCTCTGGGGCCAACGTCCTGACTTTC
TRBJ1-1 TRBV10-3 - once CAISESRAGEAFF TGTGCCATCAGTGAGTCAAGGGCGGGTGAAGCTTTCTTT
TRBJ2-3 TRBV7-2 - - CASSLWGTDTQYF TGTGCCAGCAGCTTATGGGGCACAGATACGCAGTATTTT
TRBJ2-7 TRBV18 TRBD2 - CASSPPLAGGAREQYF TGTGCCAGCTCACCCCCGCTAGCGGGGGGTGCAAGGGAGCAGTACTTC
TRBJ1-1 TRBV4-2 - - CASSPIDLPADTEAFF TGTGCCAGCAGCCCTATCGACCTTCCCGCGGACACTGAAGCTTTCTTT
TRBJ2-3 TRBV12-3/TRBV12-4 - - CASTSSNTDTQYF TGTGCCAGCACCTCTTCCAACACAGATACGCAGTATTTT
TRBJ1-1 TRBV12-3/TRBV12-4 - - CASSLRGDTEAFF TGTGCCAGCAGTTTACGAGGGGACACTGAAGCTTTCTTT
TRBJ2-1 TRBV27 TRBD1 - CASSWDRGQDEQFF TGTGCCAGCAGTTGGGACAGGGGGCAGGATGAGCAGTTCTTC
TRBJ2-7 TRBV29-1 - - CSVEARQDGVEQYF TGCAGCGTTGAAGCCAGACAGGACGGAGTCGAGCAGTACTTC
TRBJ2-1 TRBV23-1 - - CASPDSDDEQFF TGCGCCAGTCCGGACAGCGACGATGAGCAGTTCTTC
TRBJ1-2 TRBV4-3 - - CASSHLQPSNYGYTF TGCGCCAGCAGCCATCTGCAACCCTCTAACTATGGCTACACCTTC
TRBJ2-3 TRBV6-4 - - CASSDSWDLADTQYF TGTGCCAGCAGTGACTCGTGGGATCTGGCAGATACGCAGTATTTT
TRBJ1-3 TRBV7-8 - few CASSLDPSQNTIYF TGTGCCAGCAGCTTAGATCCTTCGCAGAACACCATATATTTT
TRBJ1-2 TRBV28 - - CASSLLGGASYGYTF TGTGCCAGCAGTTTATTAGGCGGGGCGAGCTATGGCTACACCTTC
TRBJ1-5 TRBV18 TRBD1 few CASSPQQGDQPQHF TGTGCCAGCTCACCTCAACAGGGGGATCAGCCCCAGCATTTT
TRBJ1-5 TRBV11-1 - - CASSLGEAQPQHF TGTGCCAGCAGCTTAGGGGAGGCTCAGCCCCAGCATTTT
TRBJ1-3 TRBV4-3 - - CASSQDPDSGNTIYF TGCGCCAGCAGCCAAGATCCGGACTCTGGAAACACCATATATTTT
TRBJ2-3 TRBV30 - - CAWSSGTRDTQYF TGTGCCTGGAGTTCGGGTACTAGGGATACGCAGTATTTT
TRBJ1-1 TRBV5-1 - - CASSSGPTNTEAFF TGCGCCAGCAGCTCTGGACCGACGAACACTGAAGCTTTCTTT
TRBJ2-6 TRBV18 TRBD1 once CASSQGQAGANVLTF TGTGCCAGCTCACAAGGACAGGCTGGGGCCAACGTCCTGACTTTC